Listed below are T cell receptor beta chains from one sample, sequenced in a study of blood T cells in healthy people across ages. Using its own MiXCR run on the 5' RACE reads, TCRdb lists one record per CDR3 protein. The table records some 1.6 million distinct CDR3 sequences, approximately 32% of them present only once. The sequencing input was blood. The source is a woman in her twenties or thirties in good health. Each CDR3 is given with its conserved first and last residue. Each record gives: D gene, clone size, CDR3 length, J gene, V gene, CDR3 DNA, CDR3 protein. The D gene is left open where the match is weak. Size is stated for part of the rows, as once, few or many counts, or as a class when the clone is expanded.

d_call: .; clone_size: few; cdr3_length: 17; j_call: TRBJ1-5; v_call: TRBV7-2; cdr3_nt: TGTGCCAGCAGCTCCAGGCGGGGGGCAGGGGGCAATCAGCCCCAGCATTTT; cdr3_aa: CASSSRRGAGGNQPQHF
d_call: .; clone_size: .; cdr3_length: 14; j_call: TRBJ2-1; v_call: TRBV6-1; cdr3_nt: TGTGCCAGCAGTGTTGCCCAAACCTACAATGAGCAGTTCTTC; cdr3_aa: CASSVAQTYNEQFF
d_call: .; clone_size: many; cdr3_length: 13; j_call: TRBJ2-3; v_call: TRBV24-1; cdr3_nt: TGTGCCACCAGTGACTCCGGCACAGATACGCAGTATTTT; cdr3_aa: CATSDSGTDTQYF
d_call: .; clone_size: .; cdr3_length: 13; j_call: TRBJ2-7; v_call: TRBV27; cdr3_nt: TGTGCCAGCAGCCCTTCAAATACGGACGAGCAGTACTTC; cdr3_aa: CASSPSNTDEQYF
d_call: TRBD1; clone_size: .; cdr3_length: 13; j_call: TRBJ2-7; v_call: TRBV20-1; cdr3_nt: TGCAGTGCTGAGCGGGACAGGGGGTACGAGCAGTACTTC; cdr3_aa: CSAERDRGYEQYF
d_call: .; clone_size: few; cdr3_length: 14; j_call: TRBJ2-7; v_call: TRBV9; cdr3_nt: TGTGCCAGCAGCGTAGTCCCAGGGAACGACGAGCAGTACTTC; cdr3_aa: CASSVVPGNDEQYF
d_call: TRBD1; clone_size: .; cdr3_length: 17; j_call: TRBJ2-3; v_call: TRBV20-1; cdr3_nt: TGCAGTGCTCTAACAGGGGGCGTTTACCTTCGAACAGGTACGCAGTATTTT; cdr3_aa: CSALTGGVYLRTGTQYF
d_call: TRBD2; clone_size: .; cdr3_length: 15; j_call: TRBJ2-1; v_call: TRBV11-2; cdr3_nt: TGTGCCAGCAGCTTAGGGACGGGAGGAAAGGAGGAGCAGTTCTTC; cdr3_aa: CASSLGTGGKEEQFF
d_call: TRBD1; clone_size: .; cdr3_length: 14; j_call: TRBJ2-7; v_call: TRBV6-1; cdr3_nt: TGTGCCAGCAGGGACGACAGGGAAATTAACGAGCAGTACTTC; cdr3_aa: CASRDDREINEQYF
d_call: .; clone_size: .; cdr3_length: 14; j_call: TRBJ2-5; v_call: TRBV6-2/TRBV6-3; cdr3_nt: TGTGCCAGCAGTCACTCAACCGTAACGGAGACCCAGTACTTC; cdr3_aa: CASSHSTVTETQYF